This T cell receptor beta chain stems from a study of shared clonotypes between healthy human individuals. Study background: The donors, two women and a few men, were aged 18 to 49.

In the original processing: Owing to the provision of junction-only sequences devoid of quality scores by immunoSEQ, filtering differed. Sequenced by immunoSEQ multiplex PCR; TCRdb stores in-frame clones only, minus some. Clone size and V and J calls were adopted from that table, with D and trimming inferred from the DNA. This sample carries about 2.1 million clones, about 93% of them seen once, and the ten largest clones take about 1.6%. Trimming cost V 6 bases and J 3 bases, with 11 bases left between them. The germline V gene encodes CDR1 MNHEY and CDR2 SVGAGI. The length of the CDR3 is 13 residues. Positive CCR7 selection of CD45RO-negative cells yielded the naive CD8 cells, and terminally differentiated effector memory CD45RA+ cells were excluded. This clone was detected only once. Other DNA sequences in the same sample also yield this CDR3.

This sequence joins TRBV6-5 and TRBJ2-5; tentatively, D is TRBD2 (6 bases). This sequence originates from a man between 18 and 29 years old in good health. Some clones in this sample may be carry-over from other donors' samples. Sequencing input: naive CD8+ T cells from PBMCs. CDR3 nucleotide sequence: TGTGCCAGCAGCCCCGGGACTGAAGAGACCCAGTACTTC. Translated: CASSPGTEETQYF.